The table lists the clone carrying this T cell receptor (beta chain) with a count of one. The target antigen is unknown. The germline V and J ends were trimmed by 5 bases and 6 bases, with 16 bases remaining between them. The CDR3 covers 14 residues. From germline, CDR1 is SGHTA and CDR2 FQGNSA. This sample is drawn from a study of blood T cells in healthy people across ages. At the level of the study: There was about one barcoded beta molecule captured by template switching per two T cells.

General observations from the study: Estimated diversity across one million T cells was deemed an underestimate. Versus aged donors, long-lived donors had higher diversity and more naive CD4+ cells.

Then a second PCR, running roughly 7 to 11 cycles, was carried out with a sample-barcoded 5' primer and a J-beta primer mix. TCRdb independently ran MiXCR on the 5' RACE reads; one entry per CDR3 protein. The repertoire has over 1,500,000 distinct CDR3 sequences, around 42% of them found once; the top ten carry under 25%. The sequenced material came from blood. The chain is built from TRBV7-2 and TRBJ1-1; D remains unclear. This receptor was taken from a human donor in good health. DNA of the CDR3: TGTGCCAGCAGCCCCCAGGACGGTCATCCTGAAGCTTTCTTT. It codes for CASSPQDGHPEAFF.